The clone carrying this T cell receptor (beta chain) was recorded only once. The antigen remains unidentified. The data originate from a study of pediatric ulcerative colitis. Trimming removed 5 bases from V and 12 bases from J, with 19 bases in between. In germline, CDR1 is SNHLY, CDR2 FYNNEI. The CDR3 sequence is 14 residues long. Some clones are missing from TCRdb's copy, which holds only in-frame ones; the method was immunoSEQ multiplex PCR. There are roughly 37,000 clones in the sample; roughly 85% occur only once, and roughly 25% lies in the top ten. Broader study findings: Two rectal CDR3 clonotypes occurred in all ulcerative colitis patients.

The chain employs TRBV2 and TRBJ1-4; a weak D match, TRBD1 (5 bases). The source of this sequence is a girl between 10 and 17 years old with moderate ulcerative colitis. The sample was blood. CDR3 protein: CASSSDRRGGELFF. In DNA, the CDR3 is TGTGCCAGCAGTTCCGACCGACGGGGCGGTGAACTGTTTTTT. Based on the CDR3 plus reference TRBV2 and TRBJ1-4, the full variable domain is EPEVTQTPSHQVTQMGQEVILRCVPISNHLYFYWYRQILGQKVEFLVSFYNNEISEKSEIFDDQFSVERPDGSNFTLKIRSTKLEDSAMYFCASSSDRRGGELFFGSGTQLSVL.